Listed below are T cell receptor beta chains from one sample, sequenced in a study of blood T cell repertoires in COVID-19. Only in-frame clones appear in the TCRdb table, and some are missing; sequencing was by immunoSEQ multiplex PCR. Of 200,000 to 300,000 clones in the sample, about 90% were seen once. The sample comprised peripheral blood. The receptors come from a man under 40 with COVID-19, enrolled during active disease. The CDR3 runs from the conserved cysteine through the conserved F or W. The D gene is left open where the match is weak. For some rows the clone size is stated as once, few or many, or as a class when expanded; others skip it.

j_call,clone_size,d_call,v_call,cdr3_aa,cdr3_nt
TRBJ1-3,.,.,TRBV5-1,CASSPGGFSGNTIYF,TGCGCCAGCAGCCCGGGGGGTTTCTCTGGAAACACCATATATTTT
TRBJ1-2,.,TRBD1,TRBV29-1,CSVGVYRGNNYGYTF,TGCAGCGTGGGGGTGTACAGGGGCAATAACTATGGCTACACCTTC
TRBJ2-4,.,TRBD1,TRBV6-8,CASSETGPVGAKNIQYF,TGTGCCAGCAGCGAGACAGGGCCGGTCGGGGCCAAAAACATTCAGTACTTC
TRBJ2-7,.,TRBD2,TRBV3-1/TRBV3-2,CASSRSGGLSYEQYF,TGTGCCAGCAGCCGTAGCGGGGGCCTATCCTACGAGCAGTACTTC
TRBJ2-3,.,TRBD2,TRBV19,CASSLGLADTDTQYF,TGTGCCAGTAGCCTGGGACTAGCGGACACAGATACGCAGTATTTT
TRBJ1-1,.,.,TRBV29-1,CSVADRPEAFF,TGCAGCGTTGCTGACAGGCCCGAAGCTTTCTTT
TRBJ1-3,.,TRBD1,TRBV19,CASTPGQSGNTIYF,TGTGCCAGTACCCCGGGACAGTCCGGAAACACCATATATTTT
TRBJ1-5,.,.,TRBV19,CASSIEQGLNQPQHF,TGTGCCAGTAGTATAGAACAGGGCCTCAATCAGCCCCAGCATTTT
TRBJ2-7,.,TRBD2,TRBV5-4,CASSLIRGELRHEQYF,TGTGCCAGCAGCTTGATACGGGGGGAACTCCGCCACGAGCAGTACTTC
TRBJ2-1,.,.,TRBV15,CATIGTQSYGEQFF,TGTGCCACCATCGGGACACAAAGCTATGGGGAGCAGTTCTTC
TRBJ2-5,.,TRBD2,TRBV4-1,CASSQMTSIGETQYF,TGCGCCAGCAGCCAAATGACTAGCATCGGCGAGACCCAGTACTTC
TRBJ1-2,.,.,TRBV27,CASSSGRIYGYTF,TGTGCCAGCAGTTCGGGGAGAATCTATGGCTACACCTTC
TRBJ1-4,.,TRBD1,TRBV6-1,CASSEAGQGVEKLFF,TGTGCCAGCAGTGAAGCCGGACAGGGAGTGGAAAAACTGTTTTTT
TRBJ2-5,once,TRBD2,TRBV7-6,CASSQGTSGGLGETQYF,TGTGCCAGCAGCCAGGGGACTAGCGGGGGGTTGGGGGAGACCCAGTACTTC
TRBJ1-4,few,TRBD1,TRBV27,CASSLWGRGLGEKLFF,TGTGCCAGCAGTTTATGGGGCAGGGGGCTAGGGGAAAAACTGTTTTTT